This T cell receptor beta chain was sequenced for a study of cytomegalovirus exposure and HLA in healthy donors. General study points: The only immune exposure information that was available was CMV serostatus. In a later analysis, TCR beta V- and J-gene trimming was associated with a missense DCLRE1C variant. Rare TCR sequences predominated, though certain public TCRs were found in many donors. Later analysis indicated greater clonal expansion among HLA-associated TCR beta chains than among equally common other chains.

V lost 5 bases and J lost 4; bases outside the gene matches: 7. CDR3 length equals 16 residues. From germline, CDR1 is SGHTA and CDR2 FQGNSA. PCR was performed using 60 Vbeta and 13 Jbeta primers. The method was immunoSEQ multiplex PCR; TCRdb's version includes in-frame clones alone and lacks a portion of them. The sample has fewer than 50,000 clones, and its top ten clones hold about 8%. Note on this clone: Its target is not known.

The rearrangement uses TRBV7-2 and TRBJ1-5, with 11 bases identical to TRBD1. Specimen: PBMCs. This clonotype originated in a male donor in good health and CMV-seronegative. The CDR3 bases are TGTGCCAGCAGCACCCAAGGGACAGGGGGAAATCAGCCCCAGCATTTT. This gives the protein CASSTQGTGGNQPQHF.